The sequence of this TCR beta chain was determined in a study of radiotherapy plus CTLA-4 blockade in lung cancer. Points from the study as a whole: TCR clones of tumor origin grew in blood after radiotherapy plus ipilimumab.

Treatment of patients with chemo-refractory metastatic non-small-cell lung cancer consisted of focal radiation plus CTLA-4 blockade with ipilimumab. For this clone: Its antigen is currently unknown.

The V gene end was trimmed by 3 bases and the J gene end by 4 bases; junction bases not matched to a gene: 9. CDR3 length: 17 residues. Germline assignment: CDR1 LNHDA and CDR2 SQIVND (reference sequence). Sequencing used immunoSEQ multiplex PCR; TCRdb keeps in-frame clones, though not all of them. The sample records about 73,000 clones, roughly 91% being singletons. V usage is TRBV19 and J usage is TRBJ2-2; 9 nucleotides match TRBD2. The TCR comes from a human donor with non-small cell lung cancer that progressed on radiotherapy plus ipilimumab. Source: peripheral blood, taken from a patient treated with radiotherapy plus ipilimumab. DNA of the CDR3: TGTGCCAGTAGTATCCGATTTAGCGGGAGTGGCACCGGGGAGCTGTTTTTT. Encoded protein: CASSIRFSGSGTGELFF.